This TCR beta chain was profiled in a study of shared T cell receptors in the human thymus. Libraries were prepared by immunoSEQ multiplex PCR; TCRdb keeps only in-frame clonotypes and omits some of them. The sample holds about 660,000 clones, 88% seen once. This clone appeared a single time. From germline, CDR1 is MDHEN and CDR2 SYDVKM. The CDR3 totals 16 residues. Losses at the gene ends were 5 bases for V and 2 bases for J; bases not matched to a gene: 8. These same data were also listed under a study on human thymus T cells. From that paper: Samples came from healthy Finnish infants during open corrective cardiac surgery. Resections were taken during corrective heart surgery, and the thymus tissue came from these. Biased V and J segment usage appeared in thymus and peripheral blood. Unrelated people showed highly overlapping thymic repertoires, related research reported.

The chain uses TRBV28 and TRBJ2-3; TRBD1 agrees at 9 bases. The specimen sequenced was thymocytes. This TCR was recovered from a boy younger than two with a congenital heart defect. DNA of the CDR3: TGTGCCAGCAGTGACCTCGGGACAGGGATCACAGATACGCAGTATTTT. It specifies CASSDLGTGITDTQYF.